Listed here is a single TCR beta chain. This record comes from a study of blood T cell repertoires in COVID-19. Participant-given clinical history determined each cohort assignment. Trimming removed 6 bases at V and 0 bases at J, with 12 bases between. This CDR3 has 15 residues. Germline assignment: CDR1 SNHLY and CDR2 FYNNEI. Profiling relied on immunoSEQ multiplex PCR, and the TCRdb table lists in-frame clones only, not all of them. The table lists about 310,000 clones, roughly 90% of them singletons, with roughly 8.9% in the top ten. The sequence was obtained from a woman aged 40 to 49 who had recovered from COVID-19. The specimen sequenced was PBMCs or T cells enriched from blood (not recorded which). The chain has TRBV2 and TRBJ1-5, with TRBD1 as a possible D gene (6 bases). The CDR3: CASSERTVSNQPQHF. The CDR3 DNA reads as TGTGCCAGCAGCGAGAGGACAGTTAGCAATCAGCCCCAGCATTTT. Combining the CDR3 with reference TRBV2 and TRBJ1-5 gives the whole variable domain EPEVTQTPSHQVTQMGQEVILRCVPISNHLYFYWYRQILGQKVEFLVSFYNNEISEKSEIFDDQFSVERPDGSNFTLKIRSTKLEDSAMYFCASSERTVSNQPQHFGDGTRLSIL.